This T cell receptor (beta chain) originates from a study of identical twins. Germline CDR1 and CDR2: SGHVS and FNYEAQ. The CDR3 consists of 16 residues. V lost 2 bases and J lost 5, with 18 bases in between. General study points: Invariant populations such as MAIT and iNKT cells could partly muddle zero-insertion analyses. In cord blood, abundant beta clonotypes had fewer insertions; memory showed no trend.

MiXCR was run by TCRdb on the 5' RACE reads, yielding one entry per CDR3 protein. This table has some 600,000 distinct CDR3 sequences, about 7.6% appearing once. With respect to this clonotype: What it recognizes is unknown.

Healthy Caucasians supplied all donations. These data were likewise used in another study, on yellow fever vaccine responses in identical twins. This second report adds: Twins reportedly mounted vaccine T cell responses that seemed partly convergent, partly personalized.

Sample: PBMCs. The genes are TRBV7-6 and TRBJ2-5; D is perhaps TRBD2 (7 bases). The sequence was obtained from a woman aged 18-29 years in good health. CDR3 loop: CASSLPRGGLSETQYF. CDR3 DNA: TGTGCCAGCAGCTTACCAAGGGGGGGGTTATCGGAGACCCAGTACTTC.